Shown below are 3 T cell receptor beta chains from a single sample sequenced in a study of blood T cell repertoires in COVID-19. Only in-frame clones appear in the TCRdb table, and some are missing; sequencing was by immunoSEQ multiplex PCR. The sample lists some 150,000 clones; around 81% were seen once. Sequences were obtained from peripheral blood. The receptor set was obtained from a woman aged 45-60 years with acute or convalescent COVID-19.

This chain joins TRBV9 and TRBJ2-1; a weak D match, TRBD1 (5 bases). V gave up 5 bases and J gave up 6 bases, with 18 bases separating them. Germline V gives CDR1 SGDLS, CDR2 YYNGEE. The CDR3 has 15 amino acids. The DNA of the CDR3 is TGTGCCAGCAGTGATGGACATAAGCGCTTCAATGAGCAGTTCTTC. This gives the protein CASSDGHKRFNEQFF.

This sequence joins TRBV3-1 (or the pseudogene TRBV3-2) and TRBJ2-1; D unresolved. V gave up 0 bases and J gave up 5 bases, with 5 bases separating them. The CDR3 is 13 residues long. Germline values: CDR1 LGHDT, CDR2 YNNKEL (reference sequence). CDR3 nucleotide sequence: TGTGCCAGCAGCCAAGAGAGTCACAATGAGCAGTTCTTC. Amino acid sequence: CASSQESHNEQFF.

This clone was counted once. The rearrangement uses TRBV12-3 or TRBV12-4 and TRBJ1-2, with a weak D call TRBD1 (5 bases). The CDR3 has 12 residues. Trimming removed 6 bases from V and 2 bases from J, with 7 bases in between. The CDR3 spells CASSRQNYGYTF. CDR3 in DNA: TGTGCCAGCAGCCGACAGAACTATGGCTACACCTTC.